This TCR beta chain was found in a study of blood T cell repertoires in COVID-19. The germline V gene has CDR1 GTSNPN and CDR2 SVGIG (reference sequence). V dropped 6 bases and J dropped 4; count of bases not matched to a gene: 12. This CDR3 comprises 14 residues. Generated by immunoSEQ multiplex PCR, the TCRdb table keeps only in-frame clones and is missing some. Of 35,000 to 45,000 clones listed, over 75% are singletons. V usage is TRBV30 and J usage is TRBJ2-7, with 7 bases fitting TRBD2. Sequenced material: peripheral blood. The TCR originated in a human donor in a cohort sampled during active COVID-19. CDR3 residues: CACMIAGRAYEQYF. For the CDR3, the DNA is TGTGCCTGCATGATAGCGGGTAGGGCGTACGAGCAGTACTTC. The complete variable domain, with remaining parts taken from reference TRBV30 and TRBJ2-7, reads SQTIHQWPATLVQPVGSPLSLECTVEGTSNPNLYWYRQAAGRGLQLLFYSVGIGQISSEVPQNLSASRPQDRQFILSSKKLLLSDSGFYLCACMIAGRAYEQYFGPGTRLTVT.